The present TCR beta chain was sequenced within a study of radiotherapy plus CTLA-4 blockade in lung cancer. As concerns this clone: A read error may produce the germline difference seen at one junction end.

Measured with immunoSEQ multiplex PCR; TCRdb has only the in-frame clones, and not every one. The sample has about 32,000 clones; over 70% are singletons. The starting material was peripheral blood, obtained from a patient treated with radiotherapy plus ipilimumab. The TCR comes from a human donor with non-small cell lung cancer that progressed on radiotherapy plus ipilimumab.

This CDR3 reads CASSLGTGNNNSPLRF. CDR3 sequence (DNA): TGTGCCAGCAGCTTAGGGACAGGCAATAACAATTCACCCCTCCGCTTT. J is TRBJ1-6 and V is TRBV7-9; 7 nucleotides line up with TRBD1. CDR1 and CDR2 from the germline V gene are SEHNR and FQNEAQ (reference sequence). The CDR3 loop spans 16 amino acids.